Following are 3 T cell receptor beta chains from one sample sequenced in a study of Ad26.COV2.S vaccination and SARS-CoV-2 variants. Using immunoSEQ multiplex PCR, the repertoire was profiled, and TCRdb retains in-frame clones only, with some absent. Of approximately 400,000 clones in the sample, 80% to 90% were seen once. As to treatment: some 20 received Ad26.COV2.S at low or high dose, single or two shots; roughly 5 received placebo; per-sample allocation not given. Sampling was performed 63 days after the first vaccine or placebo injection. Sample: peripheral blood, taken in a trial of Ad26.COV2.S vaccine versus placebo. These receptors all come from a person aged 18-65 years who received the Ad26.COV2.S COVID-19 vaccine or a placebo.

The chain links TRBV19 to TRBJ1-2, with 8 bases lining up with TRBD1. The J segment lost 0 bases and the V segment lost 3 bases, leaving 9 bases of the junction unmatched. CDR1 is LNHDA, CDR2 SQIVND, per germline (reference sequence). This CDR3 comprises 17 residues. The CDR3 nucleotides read TGTGCCAGTAGTATCCCGGACAGGGAAACTTCTAACTATGGCTACACCTTC. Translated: CASSIPDRETSNYGYTF. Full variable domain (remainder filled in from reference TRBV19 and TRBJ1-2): DGGITQSPKYLFRKEGQNVTLSCEQNLNHDAMYWYRQDPGQGLRLIYYSQIVNDFQKGDIAEGYSVSREKKESFPLTVTSAQKNPTAFYLCASSIPDRETSNYGYTFGSGTRLTVV.

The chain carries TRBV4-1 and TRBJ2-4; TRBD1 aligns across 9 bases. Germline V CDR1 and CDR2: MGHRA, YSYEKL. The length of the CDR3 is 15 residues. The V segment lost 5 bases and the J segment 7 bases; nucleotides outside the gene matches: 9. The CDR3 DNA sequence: TGCGCCAGCAGCTTACTACAGGGGGCGCTGAACATTCAGTACTTC. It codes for CASSLLQGALNIQYF.

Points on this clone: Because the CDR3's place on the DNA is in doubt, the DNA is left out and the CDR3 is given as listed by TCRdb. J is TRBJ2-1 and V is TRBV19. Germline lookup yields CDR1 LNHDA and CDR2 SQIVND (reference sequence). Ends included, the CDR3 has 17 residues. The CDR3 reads CASSIFGSGRAYNEQFF.